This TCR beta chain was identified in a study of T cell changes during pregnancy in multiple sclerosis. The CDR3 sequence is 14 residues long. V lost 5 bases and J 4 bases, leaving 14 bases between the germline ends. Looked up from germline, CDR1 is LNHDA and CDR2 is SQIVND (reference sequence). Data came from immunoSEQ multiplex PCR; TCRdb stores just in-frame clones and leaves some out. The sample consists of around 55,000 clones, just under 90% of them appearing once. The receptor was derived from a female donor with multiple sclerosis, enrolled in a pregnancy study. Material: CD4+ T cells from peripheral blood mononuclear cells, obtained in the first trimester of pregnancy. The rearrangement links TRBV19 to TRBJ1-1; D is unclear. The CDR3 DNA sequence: TGTGCCAGTAGTTTAGGGAACCGGGTCACTGAAGCTTTCTTT. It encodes CASSLGNRVTEAFF.